Each of the 18 T cell receptor beta chains below was sequenced from the same sample in a study of T cell responses to AZD1222 COVID-19 vaccine. Sequencing used immunoSEQ multiplex PCR; TCRdb keeps in-frame clones, though not all of them. Found here are 200,000 or so clones, around 93% of them singletons; the top ten hold 7.5% to 10%. The sequencing here drew on peripheral blood, taken on day 0 of AZD1222 vaccination. The receptors come from an adult in good health.

CDR3 amino acids: CASSPGPEFGSPLHF. CDR3 DNA sequence: TGTGCCAGCTCGCCGGGGCCCGAGTTCGGGTCACCCCTCCACTTT. The genes are TRBV25-1 and TRBJ1-6, with a tentative D call TRBD1 (5 bases). Trimming shortened V by 8 bases and J by 10 bases, and 21 bases separated the two germline ends. This CDR3 has 15 residues. Germline V gives CDR1 MGHDK, CDR2 SYGVNS.

The CDR3 loop reads CASSIPKWRGSHTEAFF. CDR3 DNA: TGTGCCAGTAGTATCCCAAAATGGCGGGGAAGCCACACTGAAGCTTTCTTT. The rearrangement joins TRBV19 to TRBJ1-1; D uncertain. Germline CDR1 LNHDA, CDR2 SQIVND (reference sequence). Trimming took off 3 bases at V and 3 bases at J, with 20 bases between the two ends. The CDR3 is made up of 17 amino acids.

The gene calls are TRBV30 and TRBJ1-1; D remains ambiguous. The CDR3 loop spans 17 amino acids. V shed 3 bases and J shed 4 bases, with 24 bases lying between them. Germline values: CDR1 GTSNPN, CDR2 SVGIG (reference sequence). The CDR3 sequence is CAWSQIMVAGSSTEAFF. In DNA form, the CDR3 reads TGTGCCTGGAGCCAGATTATGGTCGCGGGCTCGAGCACTGAAGCTTTCTTT.

This sequence joins TRBV18 and TRBJ1-5; D gene uncertain. The CDR3 consists of 13 residues. CDR1 and CDR2 (germline): KGHSH, LQKENI. V lost 6 bases and J lost 5, with 11 bases in between. The CDR3 is CASSQRVHQPQHF. The CDR3 nucleotides are TGTGCCAGCTCGCAGAGGGTACATCAGCCCCAGCATTTT.

This sequence joins TRBV28 and TRBJ2-1; 10 bases match TRBD2. V dropped 5 bases and J dropped 2; count of bases not matched to a gene: 0. Germline-derived CDR1 and CDR2 are MDHEN and SYDVKM. The CDR3 consists of 14 residues. The CDR3 spells CASSTSGTYNEQFF. The CDR3 region has the DNA TGTGCCAGCAGTACTAGCGGGACCTACAATGAGCAGTTCTTC.

V is TRBV18 and J is TRBJ1-2; D is perhaps TRBD1 (5 bases). The CDR3 runs 13 residues. The germline V gene has CDR1 KGHSH and CDR2 LQKENI. V shed 3 bases and J shed 8 bases, with 13 bases lying between them. CDR3 DNA: TGTGCCAGCTCACCTGGGATGGGGGACGGCTACACCTTC. Translated: CASSPGMGDGYTF.

J is TRBJ1-3 and V is TRBV7-2, with 9 bases lining up with TRBD1. The junction had 9 bases not matched to a gene; V was cut back by 3 bases and J by 6 bases. Germline-derived CDR1 and CDR2 are SGHTA and FQGNSA. This CDR3 has 16 residues. CDR3 sequence (DNA): TGTGCCAGCAGCTTTAAGACAGGGGGAATTGAAAACACCATATATTTT. The encoded protein is CASSFKTGGIENTIYF. The variable domain in full, completed from reference TRBV7-2 and TRBJ1-3, reads GAGVSQSPSNKVTEKGKDVELRCDPISGHTALYWYRQSLGQGLEFLIYFQGNSAPDKSGLPSDRFSAERTGGSVSTLTIQRTQQEDSAVYLCASSFKTGGIENTIYFGEGSWLTVV.

The chain has TRBV5-1 and TRBJ2-5; D uncertain. Trimming left V 2 bases short and J 1 base short, with 6 bases between. CDR3 length equals 13 residues. Germline loops: CDR1 SGHRS, CDR2 YFSETQ. The CDR3 region has the DNA TGCGCCAGCAGCTTCCGGCCCCAAGAGACCCAGTACTTC. Its protein is CASSFRPQETQYF.

This rearrangement joins TRBV7-2 to TRBJ1-2; 7 bases are shared with TRBD1. V lost 5 bases to trimming and J lost 7 bases; unmatched junction nucleotides: 7. CDR3 length equals 13 residues. Germline-derived CDR1 and CDR2 are SGHTA and FQGNSA. This chain's CDR3 is CASSPLGTAGYTF. The CDR3 coding sequence is TGTGCCAGCAGCCCATTAGGGACAGCTGGCTACACCTTC.

The chain combines TRBV7-3 with TRBJ2-1; tentative D call: TRBD2 (6 bases). This CDR3 spans 15 amino acids. The V gene lost 5 bases and the J gene lost 4 bases, with 15 bases spanning the gap. Germline V CDR1 and CDR2: SGHTA, FQGTGA. CDR3 region: CASSPRASEYNEQFF. CDR3 nucleotides: TGTGCCAGCAGCCCAAGGGCTAGCGAGTACAATGAGCAGTTCTTC. Full variable domain (missing parts from reference TRBV7-3 and TRBJ2-1): GAGVSQTPSNKVTEKGKYVELRCDPISGHTALYWYRQSLGQGPEFLIYFQGTGAADDSGLPNDRFFAVRPEGSVSTLKIQRTERGDSAVYLCASSPRASEYNEQFFGPGTRLTVL.

This clone was seen once. This chain connects TRBV30 to TRBJ2-1, with 7 bases matching TRBD1. This CDR3 has 12 amino acids. V trimming: 2 bases; J trimming: 14 bases; junction bases outside the gene matches: 9. CDR1 GTSNPN and CDR2 SVGIG come from the germline V gene (reference sequence). In DNA form, the CDR3 reads TGTGCCTGGAGTTCGGGACAGCCCGTCGAGTTCTTC. Translating it yields CAWSSGQPVEFF.

This clone appeared once. The chain has TRBV29-1 and TRBJ2-1; D perhaps matches TRBD2 (6 bases). This CDR3 is built from 24 residues. Germline lookup yields CDR1 SQVTM and CDR2 ANQGSEA. The germline V and J ends were trimmed by 2 bases and 0 bases, with 38 bases remaining between them. DNA for the CDR3: TGCAGCGTTGAACGCACCCAGCCGGGAGATAGCAGGTTGATCACCCTGAGCTCCTACAATGAGCAGTTCTTC. Protein product: CSVERTQPGDSRLITLSSYNEQFF.

The CDR3 reads CASSPSSWIAYTF. The DNA of the CDR3 is TGTGCCAGCTCACCCTCCAGCTGGATAGCCTACACCTTC. The chain links TRBV18 to TRBJ1-2; D remains unclear. Germline V gene sequence: CDR1 KGHSH, CDR2 LQKENI. The CDR3 spans 13 residues. V was trimmed by 3 bases and J by 10 bases, leaving 15 bases between them.

The chain combines TRBV2 with TRBJ2-7; 7 bases match TRBD2. The CDR3 has 12 residues. J was trimmed by 2 bases and V by 8 bases; bases with no gene match: 3. CDR1 SNHLY and CDR2 FYNNEI come from the germline V gene. The CDR3 nucleotides read TGTGCCAGCGGGGGGGTTCCCTACGAGCAGTACTTC. This translates into CASGGVPYEQYF.

V is TRBV25-1 and J is TRBJ1-6, with D possibly TRBD1 on 6 matching bases. In germline, CDR1 is MGHDK, CDR2 SYGVNS. This CDR3 contains 15 residues. Trimming took off 0 bases at V and 13 bases at J, with 16 bases between the two ends. The CDR3 region is CASSEYGTQGKPLHF. CDR3 nucleotides: TGTGCCAGCAGTGAATACGGGACACAGGGCAAGCCCCTCCACTTT.

This chain links TRBV9 with TRBJ2-7, with 9 bases lining up with TRBD1. This CDR3 is built from 16 residues. Germline V gene lookup returns CDR1 SGDLS and CDR2 YYNGEE. Trimming took 0 bases from V and 2 from J; bases not matched to a gene: 6. DNA of the CDR3: TGTGCCAGCAGCGTAGCTGCTGGGACAGGGACCTACGAGCAGTACTTC. As protein: CASSVAAGTGTYEQYF.

V and J are TRBV4-1 and TRBJ1-4; the D gene is possibly TRBD1 (5 bases). This CDR3 region has 16 residues. With 0 bases removed from V and 7 bases from J, the gap between germline ends came to 15 bases. Germline V gene data show CDR1 as MGHRA and CDR2 as YSYEKL. DNA for the CDR3: TGCGCCAGCAGCCAAGATCGGGGGGTCGCGGCTGAAAAACTGTTTTTT. Its translation: CASSQDRGVAAEKLFF.

J is TRBJ2-5 and V is TRBV5-6; TRBD2 matches 8 bases. With 0 bases clipped from V and 0 bases from J, the junction kept 1 base outside the gene matches. CDR1 SGHDT and CDR2 YYEEEE come from the germline V gene. CDR3 length: 15 amino acids. This chain's CDR3 is CASSLAGGDQETQYF. The CDR3 coding sequence is TGTGCCAGCAGCTTGGCCGGGGGGGACCAAGAGACCCAGTACTTC.